The source of this T cell receptor beta chain is a study of cytomegalovirus exposure and HLA in healthy donors. Germline V lookup: CDR1 GTSNPN, CDR2 SVGIG (reference sequence). CDR3 size: 14 residues. V lost 4 bases and J lost 1, with 11 bases in between. Data came from immunoSEQ multiplex PCR; TCRdb stores just in-frame clones and leaves some out. The sample consists of over 200,000 clones, approximately 86% of them appearing once. The source of this sequence is a woman between 18 and 30 years old in good health and CMV-seronegative. Specimen: PBMCs. V gene TRBV30 combines with J gene TRBJ2-1; maybe TRBD1 (5 bases). CDR3 in DNA: TGTGCCTGGACGAAGGGGCTGTCCTACAATGAGCAGTTCTTC. It is translated as CAWTKGLSYNEQFF. Filled out from reference TRBV30 and TRBJ2-1, the complete variable domain reads SQTIHQWPATLVQPVGSPLSLECTVEGTSNPNLYWYRQAAGRGLQLLFYSVGIGQISSEVPQNLSASRPQDRQFILSSKKLLLSDSGFYLCAWTKGLSYNEQFFGPGTRLTVL.